This T cell receptor beta chain was recorded in a study of T cell repertoires and Cas9 in healthy adults. Whole-study context: Characterization of SpCas9-reactive CD4 and CD8 T cells covered multi-effector potency, cytotoxicity and lineage.

Deletions cut 3 bases from V and 0 bases from J, with 8 bases between. This CDR3 spans 14 amino acids. Germline loops: CDR1 ENHRY, CDR2 SYGVKD. Generated by immunoSEQ multiplex PCR, the TCRdb table keeps only in-frame clones and is missing some. The repertoire holds tens of thousands of clones, 85% to 95% seen once, with more than 0.65% in the top ten. Overall study findings and caveats: Reportedly, SpCas9-reactive effector T cell proliferation and function were mitigated by SpCas9-reactive Tregs in vitro.

On this clone itself: What it recognizes is unknown.

The material sequenced was CD4+ effector T cells (CD127+, CD25-, CD137-, CD154-) from PBMCs; culture status not recorded. The sequence came from a human donor in good health. V gene TRBV10-3 combines with J gene TRBJ2-5, with D unresolved. CDR3 nucleotides: TGTGCCATCAGTGATTTGACTTACCAAGAGACCCAGTACTTC. Its translation: CAISDLTYQETQYF.